Each of the 32 T cell receptor beta chains below was sequenced from the same sample in a study of STAT5B mutations in CD4+ large granular lymphocyte leukemia. Using immunoSEQ multiplex PCR, the repertoire was profiled, and TCRdb retains in-frame clones only, with some absent. The table records fewer than 45,000 clones, 86% of them present only once. The sample taken for sequencing was CD4+ T cells from blood buffy coats. These receptors were collected from a human donor in good health.

This clone was seen only a few times. The rearrangement uses TRBV9 and TRBJ1-3; D remains ambiguous. This CDR3 is built from 16 residues. Per germline, CDR1 SGDLS and CDR2 YYNGEE. V shed 2 bases and J shed 0 bases, with 12 bases lying between them. The CDR3 nucleotides are TGTGCCAGCAGCGTTGGTCCTTCGGGCTCTGGAAACACCATATATTTT. This gives the protein CASSVGPSGSGNTIYF.

The rearrangement joins TRBV2 to TRBJ2-1; D gene unclear. V lost 1 base and J 8 bases, leaving 12 bases between the germline ends. This CDR3 has 14 residues. Germline V gives CDR1 SNHLY, CDR2 FYNNEI. CDR3 in DNA: TGTGCCAGCAGTGAAGGTTCCCCCGCAGATGAGCAGTTCTTC. The encoded protein is CASSEGSPADEQFF.

The chain combines TRBV27 with TRBJ2-7, with TRBD1 identical over 11 bases. This CDR3 has 15 amino acids. Germline values: CDR1 MNHEY, CDR2 SMNVEV (reference sequence). V shed 2 bases, J shed 3 bases, and the junction held 3 bases outside the gene matches. CDR3 region: CASSLKGTGGYEQYF. In nucleotides, the CDR3 is TGTGCCAGCAGTTTAAAAGGGACAGGGGGCTACGAGCAGTACTTC.

This sequence joins TRBV5-6 and TRBJ1-1; 9 positions agree with TRBD1. Germline loops: CDR1 SGHDT, CDR2 YYEEEE. V shed 2 bases and J 3 bases; nucleotides not matched to a gene: 5. The length of the CDR3 is 15 residues. Here the CDR3 reads CASSFTGGADTEAFF. CDR3 nucleotides: TGTGCCAGCAGCTTTACAGGGGGCGCCGACACTGAAGCTTTCTTT.

V usage is TRBV5-4 and J usage is TRBJ1-4; 9 bases match TRBD1. The CDR3 consists of 15 residues. The germline V gene has CDR1 SGHNT and CDR2 YYREEE (reference sequence). J gave up 7 bases and V 3 bases, and 7 bases lay outside the gene matches. Here the CDR3 reads CASSSKTGGTEKLFF. Here the CDR3 DNA reads TGTGCCAGCAGCTCGAAAACAGGGGGCACTGAAAAACTGTTTTTT.

CDR3 sequence reads: CASSLTETHETQYF. CDR3 coding DNA: TGTGCCAGCTCACTAACGGAGACTCACGAGACCCAGTACTTC. The V call is TRBV18, the J call TRBJ2-5; D remains ambiguous. Germline CDR1 KGHSH, CDR2 LQKENI. V gave up 4 bases and J gave up 5 bases, with 14 bases separating them. CDR3 length: 14 amino acids.

The chain has TRBV6-1 and TRBJ2-7, with D possibly being TRBD1 (5 bases). CDR3 length: 13 amino acids. V lost 3 bases and J lost 2, with 8 bases in between. CDR1 and CDR2 from the germline V gene are MNHNS and SASEGT. The CDR3 region has the DNA TGTGCCAGCAGTGAGACAGCTACCTACGAGCAGTACTTC. Translated: CASSETATYEQYF.

V and J are TRBV9 and TRBJ1-6, with a weak D call TRBD1 (5 bases). The V end lost 0 bases, the J end lost 8 bases, and 15 bases lay between the germline ends. This CDR3 is built from 16 residues. Germline V gene data show CDR1 as SGDLS and CDR2 as YYNGEE. The CDR3 DNA follows: TGTGCCAGCAGCGTAGGGCGGCGCGTAGGGGATTCACCCCTCCACTTT. Translating it yields CASSVGRRVGDSPLHF.

The chain has TRBV7-9 and TRBJ1-1, with TRBD1 matching over 8 bases. The germline V gene encodes CDR1 SEHNR and CDR2 FQNEAQ (reference sequence). The V segment lost 6 bases and the J segment 4 bases; nucleotides outside the gene matches: 4. The CDR3 has 13 residues. Here the CDR3 DNA reads TGTGCCAGCAGTTTAACAGGGGGCACTGAAGCTTTCTTT. Translation: CASSLTGGTEAFF.

The chain carries TRBV7-2 and TRBJ2-1; D call uncertain. From germline, CDR1 is SGHTA and CDR2 FQGNSA. There are 12 residues in the CDR3. With 2 bases removed from V and 6 bases from J, the gap between germline ends came to 5 bases. The CDR3: CASSLSLNEQFF. CDR3 DNA sequence: TGTGCCAGCAGCTTATCTCTCAATGAGCAGTTCTTC.

The V and J genes are TRBV5-5 and TRBJ2-7; 11 nucleotides align to TRBD1. There are 14 residues in the CDR3. V shed 3 bases, J shed 3 bases, and the junction held 2 bases outside the gene matches. CDR1 SGHKS and CDR2 YYEKEE come from the germline V gene (reference sequence). The CDR3 nucleotides read TGTGCCAGCAGCTGGGACAGGGGGAACTACGAGCAGTACTTC. As protein: CASSWDRGNYEQYF.

The V call is TRBV29-1, the J call TRBJ2-1, with TRBD1 as a possible D gene (6 bases). The V end lost 0 bases, the J end lost 3 bases, and 9 bases lay between the germline ends. CDR1 and CDR2 from the germline V gene are SQVTM and ANQGSEA. This CDR3 comprises 14 residues. This chain's CDR3 is CSVEESTGYNEQFF. The CDR3 coding sequence is TGCAGCGTTGAAGAGTCGACAGGCTACAATGAGCAGTTCTTC.

The gene calls are TRBV10-3 and TRBJ2-7; 10 bases align to TRBD1. CDR3 size: 16 residues. The junction had 8 bases not matched to a gene; V was cut back by 3 bases and J by 3 bases. Germline V lookup: CDR1 ENHRY, CDR2 SYGVKD. DNA for the CDR3: TGTGCCATCAGTGACCCCGGGACAGGGGCCCTCTACGAGCAGTACTTC. Protein product: CAISDPGTGALYEQYF.

Here the CDR3 reads CASSPPDRGGADTQYF. CDR3 DNA: TGTGCCAGCAGCCCCCCGGACAGGGGGGGTGCAGATACGCAGTATTTT. The chain joins TRBV4-2 to TRBJ2-3, with TRBD1 matching 10 bases. The germline gives CDR1 LGHNA, CDR2 YNFKEQ. The CDR3 loop spans 16 amino acids. Trimming took 4 bases from V and 4 from J; bases not matched to a gene: 8.

The chain carries TRBV30 and TRBJ2-2; 7 bases match TRBD2. The ends lost 1 base at V and 5 bases at J; junction bases unmatched: 13. This CDR3 region has 17 residues. In germline, CDR1 is GTSNPN, CDR2 SVGIG (reference sequence). CDR3 nucleotide sequence: TGTGCCTGGAGTGGGTATTCGGCGGGAGTCGGGACCGGGGAGCTGTTTTTT. Amino acids: CAWSGYSAGVGTGELFF.

The chain recombines TRBV5-8 with TRBJ1-1; D is uncertain. From germline, CDR1 is SGHTS and CDR2 YDEGEE. With 2 bases removed from V and 10 bases from J, the gap between germline ends came to 9 bases. The CDR3 extends over 11 amino acids. CDR3 region: CASSFNSGAFF. The DNA of the CDR3 is TGTGCCAGCAGCTTTAACAGTGGAGCTTTCTTT.

The chain has TRBV9 and TRBJ1-2; D gene unclear. This CDR3 spans 13 amino acids. Deletions cut 2 bases from V and 8 bases from J, with 13 bases between. Looked up from germline, CDR1 is SGDLS and CDR2 is YYNGEE. This CDR3 is CASSVPGRGGYTF. In DNA form, the CDR3 reads TGTGCCAGCAGCGTCCCCGGGCGAGGCGGCTACACCTTC.

CDR3 DNA sequence: TGTGCCAGCAGTAACCCGGGACTAGCGGGAATCTATGAGCAGTTCTTC. Amino acid sequence: CASSNPGLAGIYEQFF. This chain uses TRBV6-6 with TRBJ2-1; 13 bases are shared with TRBD2. The germline V gene has CDR1 MNHNY and CDR2 SVGAGI (reference sequence). Losses at the gene ends were 5 bases for V and 8 bases for J; bases not matched to a gene: 9. The CDR3 is 16 amino acids.

The rearrangement links TRBV6-5 to TRBJ2-5; D assignment may be TRBD1 or TRBD2 (5 bases each). CDR3 length: 14 residues. Germline CDR1 and CDR2: MNHEY and SVGAGI. Trimming stripped 5 bases from V and 7 bases from J, with 17 bases between. CDR3 nucleotide sequence: TGTGCCAGCAGTGCCCGGGACCCTCAGGGGACCCAGTACTTC. This sequence encodes CASSARDPQGTQYF.

In its sample, this clone was seen once. J is TRBJ2-2 and V is TRBV10-2, with TRBD2 as a possible D gene (5 bases). The CDR3 has 16 amino acids. V gave up 8 bases and J gave up 5 bases, with 21 bases separating them. CDR1 and CDR2 from the germline V gene are WSHSY and SAAADI. The CDR3 DNA follows: TGCGCCAGCGCGGGCGGACCAGGAGGTTGGACCGGGGAGCTGTTTTTT. Translating gives CASAGGPGGWTGELFF.

This clone was recorded only once. This CDR3 is CASRDSGSGTDTQYF. CDR3 nucleotides: TGTGCCAGCAGGGATAGCGGGAGCGGCACAGATACGCAGTATTTT. The chain is built from TRBV28 and TRBJ2-3; 9 positions match TRBD2. The V gene's germline CDR1 is MDHEN and CDR2 SYDVKM. Germline trimming cut 6 bases from V and 1 base from J; bases unmatched to any gene: 5. The CDR3 runs to 15 residues.

In its sample, this clone was seen a few times. The CDR3 protein is CASSPQPYNEQFF. Here the CDR3 DNA reads TGTGCCAGCAGTCCCCAGCCCTACAATGAGCAGTTCTTC. The genes are TRBV7-3 and TRBJ2-1; no clear D. Trimming stripped 6 bases from V and 2 bases from J, with 8 bases between. CDR3 length equals 13 residues. Germline V gene lookup returns CDR1 SGHTA and CDR2 FQGTGA.

This chain links TRBV5-1 with TRBJ2-3; 9 bases fit TRBD2. Trimming took 0 bases from V and 2 from J; bases not matched to a gene: 7. The CDR3 totals 17 residues. The germline gives CDR1 SGHRS, CDR2 YFSETQ. This CDR3 reads CASSLGLAETYTDTQYF. CDR3 nucleotides: TGCGCCAGCAGCTTGGGACTAGCGGAAACATACACAGATACGCAGTATTTT.

V usage is TRBV30 and J usage is TRBJ1-5, with TRBD1 matching over 7 bases. This CDR3 has 15 amino acids. Trimming took 1 base from V and 2 from J; bases not matched to a gene: 5. CDR1 GTSNPN and CDR2 SVGIG come from the germline V gene (reference sequence). CDR3: CAWSEQGGGNQPQHF. In DNA, the CDR3 is TGTGCCTGGAGTGAGCAGGGGGGTGGCAATCAGCCCCAGCATTTT.

The chain joins TRBV5-1 to TRBJ1-1; D is perhaps TRBD1 (6 bases). Trimming removed 5 bases from V and 6 bases from J, with 11 bases in between. In germline, CDR1 is SGHRS, CDR2 YFSETQ. The length of the CDR3 is 12 residues. The CDR3 here is CASSSTGPEAFF. Here the CDR3 DNA reads TGCGCCAGCAGTTCTACAGGGCCTGAAGCTTTCTTT.

V gene TRBV7-9 combines with J gene TRBJ2-3, with unresolved D. This CDR3 has 14 residues. Germline CDR1 is SEHNR and CDR2 is FQNEAQ (reference sequence). The germline V and J ends were trimmed by 0 bases and 6 bases, with 10 bases remaining between them. The CDR3 sequence: CASSLAPATDTQYF. DNA for the CDR3: TGTGCCAGCAGCTTAGCGCCGGCTACCGATACGCAGTATTTT.

A note on this clone: A read error may produce the germline difference seen at one junction end. The chain uses TRBV18 and TRBJ2-7; 9 positions agree with TRBD2. Looked up from germline, CDR1 is KGHSH and CDR2 is LQKENI. The CDR3 extends over 14 amino acids. The chain's CDR3 is CASSAPGLAHEQYF. The DNA for the CDR3 is TGTGCCAGCTCAGCACCGGGACTAGCTCACGAGCAGTACTTC.

V is TRBV29-1 and J is TRBJ1-4; D is uncertain. V lost 7 bases, J lost 6 bases, and 15 bases lay in between. This CDR3 is 13 amino acids long. Germline loops: CDR1 SQVTM, CDR2 ANQGSEA. The CDR3 DNA is TGCAGCGCTAGGGCCGCCCTGGATGAAAAACTGTTTTTT. It translates to CSARAALDEKLFF.

This rearrangement joins TRBV15 to TRBJ2-1, with 10 bases that match TRBD2. In germline, CDR1 is LNHNV, CDR2 YYDKDF (reference sequence). The CDR3 is made up of 17 amino acids. Trimming removed 0 bases from V and 5 bases from J; junction bases left unmatched: 7. The CDR3 DNA reads TGTGCCACCAGCAGAGATAGGAGAGCGGGAGGGGACAATGAGCAGTTCTTC. It codes for CATSRDRRAGGDNEQFF.

The V call is TRBV28, the J call TRBJ2-3, with D hard to call. Trimming took 3 bases from V and 5 from J, leaving 3 bases between them. The germline V gene encodes CDR1 MDHEN and CDR2 SYDVKM. The CDR3 covers 11 residues. The CDR3 DNA sequence: TGTGCCAGCAGTTTGCGAGATACGCAGTATTTT. Protein sequence: CASSLRDTQYF.

This chain joins TRBV27 and TRBJ1-1; possibly TRBD1 for D (6 bases). The germline CDR1 and CDR2 sequences are MNHEY and SMNVEV (reference sequence). This CDR3 region has 14 residues. Trimming removed 7 bases at V and 4 bases at J, with 16 bases between. DNA for the CDR3: TGTGCCAGCACCCCCTTTAAGGGGGGCACTGAAGCTTTCTTT. Translated, it gives CASTPFKGGTEAFF.

This clone was recorded only once. The CDR3 loop is CASSVVPSGTDTQYF. The CDR3 region has the DNA TGTGCCAGCAGCGTAGTCCCGTCTGGCACAGATACGCAGTATTTT. This rearrangement joins TRBV9 to TRBJ2-3; D is unclear. Germline CDR1 is SGDLS and CDR2 is YYNGEE. The V gene lost 0 bases and the J gene lost 1 base, with 9 bases spanning the gap. The CDR3 sequence is 15 residues long.